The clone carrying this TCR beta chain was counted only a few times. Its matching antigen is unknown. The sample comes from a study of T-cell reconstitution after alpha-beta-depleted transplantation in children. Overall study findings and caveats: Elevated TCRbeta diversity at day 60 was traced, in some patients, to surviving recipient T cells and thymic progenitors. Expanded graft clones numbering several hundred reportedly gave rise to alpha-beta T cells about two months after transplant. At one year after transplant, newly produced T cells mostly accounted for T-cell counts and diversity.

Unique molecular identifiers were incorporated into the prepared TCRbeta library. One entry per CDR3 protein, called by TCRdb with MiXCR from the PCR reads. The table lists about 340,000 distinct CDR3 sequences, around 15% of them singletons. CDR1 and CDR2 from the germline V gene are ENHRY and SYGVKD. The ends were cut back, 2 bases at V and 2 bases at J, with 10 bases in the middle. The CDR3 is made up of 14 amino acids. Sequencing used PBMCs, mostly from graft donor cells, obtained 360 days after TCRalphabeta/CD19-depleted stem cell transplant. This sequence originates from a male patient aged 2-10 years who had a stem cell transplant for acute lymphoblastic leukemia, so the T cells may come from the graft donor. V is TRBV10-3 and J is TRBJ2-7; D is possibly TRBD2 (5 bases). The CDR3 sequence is CAISEGGSPYEQYF. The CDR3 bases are TGTGCCATCAGTGAGGGAGGATCCCCCTACGAGCAGTACTTC.